The 21 T cell receptor beta chains listed next were all sequenced from one sample in a study of T cells in Graves' hyperthyroidism and ophthalmopathy. RNA transcripts gave rise to amplified TCR beta CDR3 regions. The HTBI primer set was used in a first-round RT-PCR of the TCR CDR3. TCRdb reprocessed the multiplex PCR reads via MiXCR and lists one record per CDR3 protein. The sample yields 500,000 or so distinct CDR3 sequences, over 15% seen once. Material for sequencing was blood. The receptors stem from a woman aged 18-30 years with Graves' ophthalmopathy.

This clonotype was detected ten times or more. The V and J genes are TRBV28 and TRBJ2-5, with TRBD1 identical over 8 bases. Germline V CDR1 and CDR2: MDHEN, SYDVKM. V was clipped by 2 bases and J by 3 bases; unmatched bases: 2. CDR3 length equals 14 residues. The CDR3 loop is CASSLTGGEETQYF. CDR3 DNA sequence: TGTGCCAGCAGTTTAACAGGGGGTGAAGAGACCCAGTACTTC.

This sequence joins TRBV7-2 and TRBJ1-2; D not certain. Germline V gene sequence: CDR1 SGHTA, CDR2 FQGNSA. There are 19 residues in the CDR3. With 0 bases removed from V and 4 bases from J, the gap between germline ends came to 24 bases. DNA for the CDR3: TGTGCCAGCAGCTTAGCCCCCAGATGGGTAAAGGAACTCCTCTATGGCTACACCTTC. Protein sequence: CASSLAPRWVKELLYGYTF.

This clonotype has at least ten counts. CDR3 in amino acids: CATGTAQVGNQPQHF. The CDR3 DNA is TGTGCAACTGGGACAGCCCAGGTGGGCAATCAGCCCCAGCATTTT. The V and J genes are TRBV4-2 and TRBJ1-5; 7 nucleotides line up with TRBD1. The CDR3 contains 15 residues. Germline values: CDR1 LGHNA, CDR2 YNFKEQ.

This clonotype came up once. This chain uses TRBV6-1 with TRBJ2-1; D unresolved. This CDR3 has 14 residues. Between the trimmed V and J ends, which lost 2 bases and 5 bases, there was a span of 10 bases. The germline gives CDR1 MNHNS, CDR2 SASEGT. In nucleotides, the CDR3 is TGTGCCAGCAGTGAACCCTTTTCGAACAATGAGCAGTTCTTC. Amino acid sequence: CASSEPFSNNEQFF.

This clonotype was seen only a few times. The V call is TRBV19, the J call TRBJ1-5; maybe TRBD1 (5 bases). Germline CDR1 reads LNHDA; CDR2 reads SQIVND (reference sequence). Between the trimmed V and J ends, which lost 8 bases and 2 bases, there was a span of 16 bases. This CDR3 has 15 amino acids. Here the CDR3 DNA reads TGTGCCAGTGACGTCGAGGGGACGGGCAATCAGCCCCAGCATTTT. It is translated as CASDVEGTGNQPQHF.

The chain uses TRBV5-5 and TRBJ2-1; 13 nucleotides agree with TRBD2. Per the germline V gene, CDR1 is SGHKS and CDR2 is YYEKEE (reference sequence). Trimming took 1 base from V and 4 from J; bases not matched to a gene: 2. The CDR3 is 16 amino acids. CDR3 DNA: TGTGCCAGCAGCTTGTCACTAGCGGGAGGGTACAATGAGCAGTTCTTC. This sequence encodes CASSLSLAGGYNEQFF.

For the CDR3, the DNA is TGTGCCAGCAGCCTAGGACAGGGCCCTCGCACAGATACGCAGTATTTT. Amino acid sequence: CASSLGQGPRTDTQYF. The chain is built from TRBV9 and TRBJ2-3, with TRBD1 identical over 8 bases. Germline V gene lookup returns CDR1 SGDLS and CDR2 YYNGEE. This CDR3 is built from 16 residues. V was pared by 4 bases and J by 1 base, with 8 bases of the junction left unmatched.

The rearrangement joins TRBV7-3 to TRBJ2-1, with a possible D match to TRBD2 (6 bases). Deletions cut 3 bases from V and 8 bases from J, with 11 bases between. Per germline, CDR1 SGHTA and CDR2 FQGTGA. The CDR3 covers 13 residues. CDR3 sequence (DNA): TGTGCCAGCAGCTTTACGGGAGAGCATGAGCAGTTCTTC. Its protein is CASSFTGEHEQFF.

Regarding this clonotype: This may be a read error, as it is one base from a much larger clone. V is TRBV5-6 and J is TRBJ1-1; 7 positions agree with TRBD1. The germline gives CDR1 SGHDT, CDR2 YYEEEE. This CDR3 spans 15 amino acids. The CDR3 protein is CASSRVGQENTGAFF. CDR3 in DNA: TGTGCCAGCAGCAGGGTAGGACAGGAGAACACTGGAGCTTTCTTT.

This clonotype was picked up many times. The CDR3, as DNA: TGTGCCAGCACTTTGAGCAGAGACACTGAAGCTTTCTTT. Encoded protein: CASTLSRDTEAFF. The rearrangement joins TRBV18 to TRBJ1-1, with D uncertain. The CDR3 has 13 residues. V was cut by 8 bases and J by 3 bases, with 13 bases left in between. The germline V gene has CDR1 KGHSH and CDR2 LQKENI. Looking up the rest from reference TRBV18 and TRBJ1-1 gives the full variable domain: NAGVMQNPRHLVRRRGQEARLRCSPMKGHSHVYWYRQLPEEGLKFMVYLQKENIIDESGMPKERFSAEFPKEGPSILRIQQVVRGDSAAYFCASTLSRDTEAFFGQGTRLTVV.

This clonotype has more than one count but fewer than ten. The V call is TRBV30, the J call TRBJ2-6; weak D call: TRBD1 (6 bases). V shed 5 bases and J shed 0 bases, with 11 bases lying between them. The CDR3 has 15 residues. In germline, CDR1 is GTSNPN, CDR2 SVGIG (reference sequence). The CDR3 region is CAWDRPSSGANVLTF. CDR3 sequence (DNA): TGTGCCTGGGACAGGCCCTCCTCTGGGGCCAACGTCCTGACTTTC.

The V call is TRBV15, the J call TRBJ2-5, with TRBD2 identical over 8 bases. V lost 0 bases and J lost 5; bases outside the gene matches: 5. The CDR3 consists of 15 residues. Germline V gene lookup returns CDR1 LNHNV and CDR2 YYDKDF (reference sequence). The CDR3 region has the DNA TGTGCCACCAGCAGAGATCGGGGGGGGGCTGAGACCCAGTACTTC. Protein sequence: CATSRDRGGAETQYF.

A few counts support this clonotype. This chain connects TRBV30 to TRBJ2-7; weak D call: TRBD1 (6 bases). Germline V lookup: CDR1 GTSNPN, CDR2 SVGIG (reference sequence). The CDR3 runs to 12 residues. Trimming stripped 2 bases from V and 6 bases from J, with 11 bases between. This chain's CDR3 is CAWSSRGSEQYF. CDR3 in DNA: TGTGCCTGGAGTAGCAGGGGATCCGAGCAGTACTTC.

This clonotype was detected ten times or more. V usage is TRBV28 and J usage is TRBJ2-5; the D gene is possibly TRBD2 (5 bases). CDR1 and CDR2 from the germline V gene are MDHEN and SYDVKM. This CDR3 is 16 amino acids long. V was trimmed by 1 base and J by 1 base, leaving 13 bases between them. For the CDR3, the DNA is TGTGCCAGCAGTTTATCCGGCGGAGGCACCCAAGAGACCCAGTACTTC. It specifies CASSLSGGGTQETQYF.

Ten or more counts support this clonotype. The chain has TRBV7-2 and TRBJ2-2; D not resolved. CDR3 length: 15 residues. V was clipped by 0 bases and J by 2 bases, with 7 bases between them. Germline V lookup: CDR1 SGHTA, CDR2 FQGNSA. This CDR3 reads CASSLAKTNTGELFF. In DNA, the CDR3 is TGTGCCAGCAGCTTAGCAAAGACTAACACCGGGGAGCTGTTTTTT.

This clonotype was found a few times. The V call is TRBV7-3, the J call TRBJ1-1; TRBD1 matches at 10 bases. Germline V gene sequence: CDR1 SGHTA, CDR2 FQGTGA. The CDR3 runs to 14 residues. V shed 0 bases, J shed 11 bases, and the junction held 6 bases outside the gene matches. The CDR3 DNA follows: TGTGCCAGCAGCTTAACCGGGACAGGGGAGGTGGCTTTCTTT. Amino acid sequence: CASSLTGTGEVAFF.

CDR3 protein: CASKLIPGQGAGETQYF. In nucleotides, the CDR3 is TGTGCCAGCAAACTTATTCCGGGACAGGGGGCGGGGGAGACCCAGTACTTC. This sequence joins TRBV28 and TRBJ2-5; TRBD1 matches 12 bases. J gave up 5 bases and V 7 bases, and 14 bases lay outside the gene matches. Germline V CDR1 and CDR2: MDHEN, SYDVKM. The CDR3 runs to 17 residues.

Worth noting for this clonotype: Being one base from a much bigger clone, this may be a read error. V and J are TRBV11-1 and TRBJ1-1, with no clear D. The V and J ends lost 2 bases and 7 bases respectively, with 17 bases between them. Germline V gene lookup returns CDR1 SGHAT and CDR2 FQDESV (reference sequence). CDR3 length: 15 amino acids. CDR3 protein: CASSLHRARRSEAFF. The CDR3 coding sequence is TGTGCCAGCAGCTTACATCGCGCAAGGCGCAGTGAAGCTTTCTTT.

The rearrangement uses TRBV19 and TRBJ2-7; D uncertain. The CDR3 sequence is 14 residues long. Trimming stripped 0 bases from V and 0 bases from J, with 6 bases between. From germline, CDR1 is LNHDA and CDR2 SQIVND (reference sequence). CDR3 sequence (DNA): TGTGCCAGTAGTATAGATCCGGACTCCTACGAGCAGTACTTC. Translated: CASSIDPDSYEQYF.

This clonotype has a single count. The chain recombines TRBV5-6 with TRBJ2-2; a weak D match, TRBD2 (5 bases). Trimming removed 3 bases from V and 5 bases from J, with 20 bases in between. CDR3 size: 17 residues. CDR1 and CDR2 from the germline V gene are SGHDT and YYEEEE. The CDR3 spells CASSWSLAWSRTGELFF. CDR3 coding DNA: TGTGCCAGCAGCTGGAGCCTAGCCTGGAGTAGGACCGGGGAGCTGTTTTTT.

The V gene is TRBV3-1, the J gene TRBJ2-2; either TRBD1 or TRBD2 may supply D (6 bases each). Germline V gives CDR1 LGHDT, CDR2 YNNKEL (reference sequence). With 0 bases removed from V and 5 bases from J, the gap between germline ends came to 13 bases. The CDR3 is 16 amino acids. CDR3 region: CASSQEGGQRTGELFF. Written as DNA, the CDR3 is TGTGCCAGCAGCCAAGAGGGAGGACAGAGAACCGGGGAGCTGTTTTTT.